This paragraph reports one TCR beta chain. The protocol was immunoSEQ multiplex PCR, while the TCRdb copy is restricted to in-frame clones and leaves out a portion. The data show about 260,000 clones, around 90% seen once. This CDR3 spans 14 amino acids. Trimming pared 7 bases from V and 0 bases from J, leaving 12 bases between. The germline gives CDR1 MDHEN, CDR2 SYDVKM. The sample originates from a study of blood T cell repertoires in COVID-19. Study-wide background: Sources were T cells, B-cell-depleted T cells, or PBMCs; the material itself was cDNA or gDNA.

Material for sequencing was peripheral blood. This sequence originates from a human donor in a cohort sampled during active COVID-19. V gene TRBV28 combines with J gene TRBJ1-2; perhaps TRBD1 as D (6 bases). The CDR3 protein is CASTLGHSNYGYTF. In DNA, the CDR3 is TGTGCCAGCACCCTGGGACACTCTAACTATGGCTACACCTTC.